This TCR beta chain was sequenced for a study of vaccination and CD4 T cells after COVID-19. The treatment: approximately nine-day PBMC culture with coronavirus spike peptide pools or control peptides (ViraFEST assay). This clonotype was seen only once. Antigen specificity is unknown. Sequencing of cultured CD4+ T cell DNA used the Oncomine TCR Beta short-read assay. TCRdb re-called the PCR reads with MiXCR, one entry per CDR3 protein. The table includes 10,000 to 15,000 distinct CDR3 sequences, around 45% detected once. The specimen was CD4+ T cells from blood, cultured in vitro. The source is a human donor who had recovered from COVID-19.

This CDR3 is CASSLGGGGRSVYNEQFF. CDR3 DNA sequence: TGTGCCAGCAGCTTAGGAGGAGGAGGGAGGTCGGTTTACAATGAGCAGTTCTTC. The chain carries TRBV7-2 and TRBJ2-1, with a weak D call TRBD2 (6 bases). CDR1 SGHTA and CDR2 FQGNSA come from the germline V gene. CDR3 size: 18 residues. Trimming pared 1 base from V and 4 bases from J, leaving 20 bases between.